These 8 T cell receptor beta chains came from one sample sequenced in a study of glioma-infiltrating T cells after dendritic cell vaccination. Some clones are missing from TCRdb's copy, which holds only in-frame ones; the method was immunoSEQ multiplex PCR. The sample lists tens of thousands of clones; 85% were seen once. Sample time point: after dendritic cell vaccination, including at tumor progression/relapse. The source was blood, collected after dendritic cell vaccination. The receptor set was obtained from a human donor with glioblastoma.

The chain links TRBV5-1 to TRBJ2-3; D may be TRBD1 (6 bases). Per the germline V gene, CDR1 is SGHRS and CDR2 is YFSETQ. CDR3 length: 14 amino acids. The germline V and J ends were trimmed by 3 bases and 5 bases, with 13 bases remaining between them. Here the CDR3 DNA reads TGCGCCAGCAGCTCACAGGGAAGTCAAGATACGCAGTATTTT. The encoded protein is CASSSQGSQDTQYF.

The J gene is TRBJ2-5, the V gene TRBV5-4; 8 bases align to TRBD1. Germline values: CDR1 SGHNT, CDR2 YYREEE (reference sequence). There are 14 residues in the CDR3. After removal of 4 bases from V and 1 base from J, the junction contained 3 bases not matched to a gene. CDR3 residues: CASSTGQGQETQYF. In nucleotides, the CDR3 is TGTGCCAGCAGCACCGGACAGGGCCAAGAGACCCAGTACTTC.

The CDR3 region has the DNA TGTGCCAGCAGTGAAATGGGGGCTAGTAGGGAGACCCAGTACTTC. Amino acids: CASSEMGASRETQYF. V gene TRBV6-1 combines with J gene TRBJ2-5; weak D call: TRBD1 (6 bases). Per germline, CDR1 MNHNS and CDR2 SASEGT. This CDR3 region has 15 residues. V gave up 2 bases and J gave up 5 bases, with 15 bases separating them.

The chain employs TRBV28 and TRBJ1-2, with TRBD1 matching over 8 bases. Germline trimming cut 5 bases from V and 7 bases from J; bases unmatched to any gene: 9. The CDR3 is 14 residues long. Germline V gives CDR1 MDHEN, CDR2 SYDVKM. For the CDR3, the DNA is TGTGCCAGCAGTCCGTGGACAGGGAAGGGTGGCTACACCTTC. As protein: CASSPWTGKGGYTF.

V and J are TRBV10-3 and TRBJ2-7; 8 bases map to TRBD1. This CDR3 contains 13 residues. The germline gives CDR1 ENHRY, CDR2 SYGVKD. Trimming took 7 bases from V and 2 from J; bases not matched to a gene: 4. The CDR3 loop reads CAIKDRDPYEQYF. The CDR3 nucleotides read TGTGCCATCAAGGACAGGGACCCCTACGAGCAGTACTTC.

The V call is TRBV7-2, the J call TRBJ2-1; TRBD2 matches 7 bases. After removal of 6 bases from V and 9 bases from J, the junction contained 11 bases not matched to a gene. Germline V gene sequence: CDR1 SGHTA, CDR2 FQGNSA. The CDR3 totals 14 residues. CDR3 sequence reads: CASRQTPTSAEQFF. CDR3 DNA sequence: TGTGCCAGCAGACAAACCCCTACTAGCGCTGAGCAGTTCTTC.

The chain is built from TRBV28 and TRBJ2-5; weak D call: TRBD2 (6 bases). Germline-derived CDR1 and CDR2 are MDHEN and SYDVKM. V lost 3 bases to trimming and J lost 0 bases, with 14 bases between them. This CDR3 is built from 16 residues. For the CDR3, the DNA is TGTGCCAGCAGTTTTCTGTGGGGGGAGTACCAAGAGACCCAGTACTTC. Protein sequence: CASSFLWGEYQETQYF.

V and J are TRBV7-9 and TRBJ2-7; the match to TRBD2 covers 9 bases. V lost 2 bases, J lost 1 base, and 6 bases stayed unmatched. CDR1 SEHNR and CDR2 FQNEAQ come from the germline V gene (reference sequence). This CDR3 contains 16 residues. The CDR3 DNA reads TGTGCCAGCAGCTTATTTGCTAGCGGGGCTTCCTACGAGCAGTACTTC. Residues: CASSLFASGASYEQYF.